These T cell receptor beta chains were read from a single sample in a study of T cells in Graves' hyperthyroidism and ophthalmopathy. From the multiplex PCR reads, TCRdb called clonotypes with MiXCR, one entry per CDR3 protein. The sample records a few hundred thousand distinct CDR3 sequences, about 15% being singletons. The specimen sequenced was blood. These receptors came from a woman in her sixties or seventies with Graves' ophthalmopathy. Each CDR3 is given with its conserved first and last residue. A D gene is named only where the DNA matches it firmly. The size field is filled for only some rows; it gives once, few, many or a size class.

CDR3,DNA,V,J,D,size
CASSPTGAGDTQYF,TGTGCCAGCAGCCCTACAGGGGCGGGGGATACGCAGTATTTT,TRBV7-9,TRBJ2-3,.,many
CSVGAVIRDRTIHEQFF,TGCAGCGTTGGGGCGGTAATCCGGGACAGGACTATCCATGAGCAGTTCTTC,TRBV29-1,TRBJ2-1,TRBD1,few
CASSLVGGRYTDTQYF,TGCGCCAGCAGCTTGGTTGGGGGGAGATACACAGATACGCAGTATTTT,TRBV5-1,TRBJ2-3,.,few
CASSFYAPETYGYTF,TGTGCCAGTAGTTTCTATGCCCCAGAAACATATGGCTACACCTTC,TRBV19,TRBJ1-2,.,few
CASSLQGAGNNEQFF,TGTGCCAGCAGCTTGCAGGGGGCAGGTAACAATGAGCAGTTCTTC,TRBV11-2,TRBJ2-1,TRBD1,.
CASSLEDSSTDTQYF,TGTGCCAGCAGCTTAGAGGACAGCAGCACAGATACGCAGTATTTT,TRBV7-2,TRBJ2-3,.,many
CASSLRADTGELFF,TGTGCCAGTAGTCTCCGGGCGGACACCGGGGAGCTGTTTTTT,TRBV19,TRBJ2-2,.,.
CASSPPGPSVEAQHF,TGTGCCAGCAGCCCCCCGGGACCCAGCGTCGAGGCCCAGCATTTT,TRBV11-2,TRBJ1-5,.,.
CASSLDTAGYTF,TGTGCCAGCAGCTTAGATACGGCAGGCTACACCTTC,TRBV7-2,TRBJ1-2,.,many
CASSHGQGKIEAFF,TGTGCCAGCAGCCACGGACAGGGCAAAATAGAAGCTTTCTTT,TRBV6-1,TRBJ1-1,TRBD1,many
CASRAIWSGTYEQYF,TGTGCCAGCCGCGCGATCTGGTCAGGGACCTACGAGCAGTACTTC,TRBV12-3/TRBV12-4,TRBJ2-7,.,many
CASSDRVWGTEAFF,TGTGCCAGCAGTGACAGGGTCTGGGGCACTGAAGCTTTCTTT,TRBV6-4,TRBJ1-1,.,few
CASSSPSTNEKLFF,TGTGCCAGCAGTTCACCGTCAACTAATGAAAAACTGTTTTTT,TRBV28,TRBJ1-4,.,many
CSAEQGGNTGELFF,TGCAGTGCAGAACAGGGGGGCAACACCGGGGAGCTGTTTTTT,TRBV20-1,TRBJ2-2,TRBD1,.
CASSILGHQETQYF,TGTGCCAGCAGCATACTGGGGCACCAAGAGACCCAGTACTTC,TRBV5-6,TRBJ2-5,.,.
CASSYRAPYEQYF,TGTGCCAGCAGCTACAGGGCCCCCTACGAGCAGTACTTC,TRBV7-2,TRBJ2-7,.,many
CASGLVRATRRGEAFF,TGTGCTAGTGGTTTGGTAAGGGCGACCAGGAGAGGTGAAGCTTTCTTT,TRBV12-5,TRBJ1-1,.,many
CASSPEGGGYTF,TGTGCCAGCAGCCCGGAGGGCGGGGGCTACACCTTC,TRBV3-1,TRBJ1-2,.,many
CASVLRGRDQPQHF,TGTGCCAGTGTTCTGAGGGGCAGGGATCAGCCCCAGCATTTT,TRBV19,TRBJ1-5,.,few
CASSPAGGNQPQHF,TGTGCCAGCAGCCCGGCAGGGGGTAATCAGCCCCAGCATTTT,TRBV6-1,TRBJ1-5,TRBD1,.
CASSHSGTGIYQPQHF,TGTGCCAGCAGCCATTCTGGGACAGGGATTTATCAGCCCCAGCATTTT,TRBV7-9,TRBJ1-5,TRBD1,many
CASSSPGGRDSNQPQHF,TGTGCCAGCAGTTCGCCCGGAGGCCGGGATAGCAATCAGCCCCAGCATTTT,TRBV28,TRBJ1-5,.,many
CASSLSGTIEKLFF,TGTGCCAGCAGCCTCTCCGGGACCATTGAAAAACTGTTTTTT,TRBV7-9,TRBJ1-4,.,.
CATSSFQWFRGDEQFF,TGTGCCACCAGCAGCTTTCAGTGGTTCCGCGGCGATGAGCAGTTCTTC,TRBV15,TRBJ2-1,.,.
CASSLVAGTSHGYTF,TGTGCCAGCAGCTTGGTGGCGGGGACCTCGCATGGCTACACCTTC,TRBV7-8,TRBJ1-2,.,.
CAWGGGGSSYNEQFF,TGTGCCTGGGGGGGGGGCGGGAGCTCCTACAATGAGCAGTTCTTC,TRBV30,TRBJ2-1,.,few
CASESSVENEQFF,TGTGCCAGCGAATCTAGCGTGGAGAATGAGCAGTTCTTC,TRBV9,TRBJ2-1,.,.
CASSTQGSAGELFF,TGCGCCAGCAGCACACAGGGATCGGCCGGGGAGCTGTTTTTT,TRBV5-1,TRBJ2-2,.,.
CASTGGTGEYYEQYF,TGTGCCAGCACCGGTGGGACAGGGGAATACTACGAGCAGTACTTC,TRBV7-2,TRBJ2-7,TRBD1,.
CASSPGQGLNQPQHF,TGTGCCAGCAGTCCCGGACAGGGCCTTAATCAGCCCCAGCATTTT,TRBV12-3/TRBV12-4,TRBJ1-5,TRBD1,many
CASSSAGVYEQYF,TGTGCCAGCAGTTCTGCGGGGGTTTACGAGCAGTACTTC,TRBV11-2,TRBJ2-7,TRBD2,.
CAISPGQGNEQFF,TGTGCCATCAGCCCCGGACAGGGGAATGAGCAGTTCTTC,TRBV10-3,TRBJ2-1,TRBD1,many
CASSEWSNQPQHF,TGTGCCAGCAGTGAATGGAGCAATCAGCCCCAGCATTTT,TRBV6-1,TRBJ1-5,.,many
CASGDYGYTF,TGTGCCAGCGGAGATTATGGCTACACCTTC,TRBV7-8,TRBJ1-2,.,many
CASSTDSHEQPQHF,TGTGCCAGTAGTACTGACAGTCACGAACAGCCCCAGCATTTT,TRBV19,TRBJ1-5,.,.
CATSRGNRDGQPQHF,TGTGCCACCAGCAGAGGTAACAGGGACGGTCAGCCCCAGCATTTT,TRBV15,TRBJ1-5,.,.
CASSLGTSGFQETQYF,TGTGCCAGCAGCTTGGGGACTAGCGGGTTCCAAGAGACCCAGTACTTC,TRBV7-2,TRBJ2-5,TRBD2,few
CASSRTATAYEQYF,TGTGCCAGCAGTCGGACAGCCACTGCCTACGAGCAGTACTTC,TRBV7-8,TRBJ2-7,.,.
CASSSDRDRGDEQFF,TGTGCCAGCAGCTCCGACAGGGACCGCGGCGATGAGCAGTTCTTC,TRBV5-7,TRBJ2-1,TRBD1,.
CASSLVAGGRTEAFF,TGTGCCAGTAGCCTGGTGGCAGGGGGGAGAACTGAAGCTTTCTTT,TRBV19,TRBJ1-1,TRBD1,.
CASSNRQGLKQYF,TGTGCCAGCAGTAATAGACAGGGGTTGAAGCAGTACTTC,TRBV6-1,TRBJ2-7,TRBD1,few
CASSLVGFSYNEQFF,TGTGCCAGCAGCTTAGTTGGATTCTCCTACAATGAGCAGTTCTTC,TRBV7-8,TRBJ2-1,.,many
CSAIAFMNTEAFF,TGCAGTGCTATTGCCTTCATGAACACTGAAGCTTTCTTT,TRBV20-1,TRBJ1-1,.,few
CASSSQGRETQYF,TGTGCCAGCAGTTCACAGGGAAGAGAGACCCAGTACTTC,TRBV5-1,TRBJ2-5,.,many
CSASTSGRVSDTQYF,TGCAGTGCTAGTACTAGCGGGAGGGTCAGTGATACGCAGTATTTT,TRBV20-1,TRBJ2-3,TRBD2,.
CASGRTGGSPLHF,TGTGCCAGCGGTAGGACAGGGGGCTCACCCCTCCACTTT,TRBV2,TRBJ1-6,TRBD1,many
CASSLALAGVTGELFF,TGTGCCAGCAGTTTAGCCCTAGCGGGGGTAACCGGGGAGCTGTTTTTT,TRBV12-3/TRBV12-4,TRBJ2-2,TRBD2,many
CASSPRADRGPAFYPSYEQYF,TGTGCCAGCAGTCCCAGAGCGGACAGGGGGCCTGCGTTTTATCCTTCCTACGAGCAGTACTTC,TRBV28,TRBJ2-7,TRBD1,.
CASSQDVGQAQPQHF,TGCGCCAGCAGCCAAGATGTGGGACAGGCTCAGCCCCAGCATTTT,TRBV4-1,TRBJ1-5,TRBD1,few
CASGNAGAGSYEQYF,TGTGCCAGCGGCAACGCAGGGGCCGGGTCCTACGAGCAGTACTTC,TRBV6-1,TRBJ2-7,.,.
CASSLRQGTEAFF,TGTGCCAGCAGCTTACGTCAAGGCACTGAAGCTTTCTTT,TRBV7-2,TRBJ1-1,.,many
CASSRDRGRFAEAFF,TGTGCCAGCAGCCGGGACAGGGGGCGTTTCGCTGAAGCTTTCTTT,TRBV5-6,TRBJ1-1,TRBD1,.
CASSLAGTGGESYTF,TGCGCCAGCAGCTTGGCCGGGACAGGGGGCGAGAGCTACACCTTC,TRBV5-1,TRBJ1-2,TRBD1,few